The 21 T cell receptor beta chains below come from one sample, sequenced in a study of T-cell memory formation after mild COVID-19. TCRdb re-analysed the 5' RACE reads in MiXCR, keeping a single row per CDR3 protein. The data show roughly 150,000 distinct CDR3 sequences, 13% to 15% seen once. Sequencing input: PBMCs or a T cell subset sorted from them (not recorded which). The origin of the receptors is an adult woman who had mild COVID-19 (a few samples of this study predate the infection). Cell type and time point are not known.

This clonotype was counted at least ten times. J is TRBJ2-2 and V is TRBV5-1; weak D call: TRBD2 (5 bases). Germline V gene sequence: CDR1 SGHRS, CDR2 YFSETQ. The V and J ends lost 0 bases and 1 base respectively, with 7 bases between them. The CDR3 contains 15 residues. DNA of the CDR3: TGCGCCAGCAGCTTGGGAGCGGTGAACACCGGGGAGCTGTTTTTT. Protein sequence: CASSLGAVNTGELFF.

This clonotype was seen more than once but under ten times. The rearrangement uses TRBV6-2 or TRBV6-3 and TRBJ1-5; 8 nucleotides match TRBD1. This CDR3 comprises 14 residues. The germline V gene has CDR1 MNHEY and CDR2 SVGEGT. Trimming at V came to 6 bases and at J to 6 bases, leaving 7 bases not matched to a gene. The CDR3 nucleotides read TGTGCCAGCAGCCACAGGGGGGAGGCTCAGCCCCAGCATTTT. Protein product: CASSHRGEAQPQHF.

The sample holds a few counts of this clonotype. The rearrangement uses TRBV7-2 and TRBJ2-1, with D possibly called TRBD1 or TRBD2 (5 bases each). V lost 5 bases and J 7 bases, leaving 15 bases between the germline ends. Germline V gene sequence: CDR1 SGHTA, CDR2 FQGNSA. The CDR3 covers 14 residues. The CDR3, as DNA: TGTGCCAGCAGCCGCCGGGACGGGTTGAATGAGCAGTTCTTC. This encodes CASSRRDGLNEQFF. The variable domain in full, completed from reference TRBV7-2 and TRBJ2-1, reads GAGVSQSPSNKVTEKGKDVELRCDPISGHTALYWYRQSLGQGLEFLIYFQGNSAPDKSGLPSDRFSAERTGGSVSTLTIQRTQQEDSAVYLCASSRRDGLNEQFFGPGTRLTVL.

The chain is built from TRBV7-9 and TRBJ2-1; 13 bases line up with TRBD2. V dropped 5 bases and J dropped 7; count of bases not matched to a gene: 11. The CDR3 runs 17 residues. Germline CDR1 is SEHNR and CDR2 is FQNEAQ (reference sequence). CDR3 nucleotide sequence: TGTGCCAGCAGCATAGGGACTAGCGGGGCGTGGTTGAATGAGCAGTTCTTC. Translating it yields CASSIGTSGAWLNEQFF.

V gene TRBV7-9 combines with J gene TRBJ1-1; a weak D match, TRBD1 (5 bases). Germline assignment: CDR1 SEHNR and CDR2 FQNEAQ (reference sequence). The CDR3 consists of 15 residues. The V end was cut by 2 bases, the J end by 6 bases, with 16 bases between. The DNA of the CDR3 is TGTGCCAGCAGCTTAACCTCGGGGCTGAGGGCTGAAGCTTTCTTT. Translating it yields CASSLTSGLRAEAFF.

There are many counts of this clonotype. This chain uses TRBV7-2 with TRBJ2-1; D ambiguous. Germline lookup yields CDR1 SGHTA and CDR2 FQGNSA. The V end was cut by 5 bases, the J end by 0 bases, with 11 bases between. There are 15 residues in the CDR3. The CDR3 nucleotides read TGTGCCAGCAGCGTTCCCCCGAACTCCTACAATGAGCAGTTCTTC. Amino acids: CASSVPPNSYNEQFF.

This clonotype has more than one count but fewer than ten. The chain employs TRBV9 and TRBJ1-1; no reliable D call. The germline V gene has CDR1 SGDLS and CDR2 YYNGEE. V dropped 0 bases and J dropped 1 base, with 7 bases sitting between them. The CDR3 contains 14 residues. CDR3 residues: CASSVVVGNTEAFF. CDR3 DNA: TGTGCCAGCAGCGTAGTCGTAGGGAACACTGAAGCTTTCTTT.

The chain is built from TRBV20-1 and TRBJ2-7; the D is unclear. Trimming cost V 3 bases and J 0 bases, with 15 bases left between them. The germline V gene has CDR1 DFQATT and CDR2 SNEGSKA (reference sequence). This CDR3 spans 15 amino acids. CDR3 loop: CSASVRTAYSYEQYF. The CDR3 bases are TGCAGTGCTAGTGTTCGGACGGCGTACTCCTACGAGCAGTACTTC.

This chain joins TRBV7-8 and TRBJ1-2; D possibly corresponds to TRBD1 (6 bases). V was shortened by 3 bases and J by 5 bases, with 7 bases between the two germline ends. This CDR3 has 12 amino acids. The germline V gene encodes CDR1 SGHVS and CDR2 FQNEAQ. CDR3 bases: TGTGCCAGCAGCTTGGGGGCGTATGGCTACACCTTC. Protein: CASSLGAYGYTF.

This clonotype was observed a handful of times. V and J are TRBV5-4 and TRBJ2-2, with D unclear. V was trimmed by 3 bases and J by 5 bases, leaving 14 bases between them. The CDR3 runs 15 residues. Germline lookup yields CDR1 SGHNT and CDR2 YYREEE (reference sequence). CDR3 sequence (DNA): TGTGCCAGCAGCTCAAAGGTTCCGACGACCGGGGAGCTGTTTTTT. Amino acids: CASSSKVPTTGELFF.

The sample holds a few counts of this clonotype. This chain links TRBV7-8 with TRBJ1-2; 7 bases are a match to TRBD1. CDR1 is SGHVS and CDR2 is FQNEAQ in the germline V gene. This CDR3 is 15 amino acids long. After removal of 2 bases from V and 3 bases from J, the junction contained 6 bases not matched to a gene. The CDR3 protein is CASSLSARGDYGYTF. CDR3 DNA: TGTGCCAGCAGCTTAAGTGCCAGGGGGGACTATGGCTACACCTTC.

This clonotype came up a few times. The chain recombines TRBV5-1 with TRBJ2-7; TRBD1 matches at 9 bases. Trimming cost V 1 base and J 3 bases; bases outside gene matches: 2. Germline loops: CDR1 SGHRS, CDR2 YFSETQ. The CDR3 runs 14 residues. CDR3 DNA sequence: TGCGCCAGCAGCTTGATGACAGGGGGCTACGAGCAGTACTTC. Protein product: CASSLMTGGYEQYF.

This chain joins TRBV5-1 and TRBJ1-3, with no clear D. CDR3 length: 13 residues. V was shortened by 2 bases and J by 8 bases, with 11 bases between the two germline ends. Germline V gene sequence: CDR1 SGHRS, CDR2 YFSETQ. Here the CDR3 reads CASSFSGDDTIYF. CDR3 DNA sequence: TGCGCCAGCAGCTTTTCCGGGGATGACACCATATATTTT. Full variable domain (remainder filled in from reference TRBV5-1 and TRBJ1-3): KAGVTQTPRYLIKTRGQQVTLSCSPISGHRSVSWYQQTPGQGLQFLFEYFSETQRNKGNFPGRFSGRQFSNSRSEMNVSTLELGDSALYLCASSFSGDDTIYFGEGSWLTVV.

The V and J genes are TRBV12-3 or TRBV12-4 and TRBJ1-1; D is perhaps TRBD1 (5 bases). The CDR3 sequence is 13 residues long. Trimming left V 7 bases short and J 9 bases short, with 18 bases between. CDR3 DNA sequence: TGTGCCAGCACCAATGTAGGGTGGGGGAAAGCTTTCTTT. This encodes CASTNVGWGKAFF.

The chain combines TRBV30 with TRBJ2-7; 9 bases are shared with TRBD2. Germline values: CDR1 GTSNPN, CDR2 SVGIG (reference sequence). CDR3 length equals 18 residues. With 1 base clipped from V and 0 bases from J, the junction kept 13 bases outside the gene matches. As DNA, the CDR3 is TGTGCCTGGAGTGGATCCTCCCGTAGCGGGAGCGGCTCCTACGAGCAGTACTTC. Amino acid sequence: CAWSGSSRSGSGSYEQYF. Looking up the rest from reference TRBV30 and TRBJ2-7 gives the full variable domain: SQTIHQWPATLVQPVGSPLSLECTVEGTSNPNLYWYRQAAGRGLQLLFYSVGIGQISSEVPQNLSASRPQDRQFILSSKKLLLSDSGFYLCAWSGSSRSGSGSYEQYFGPGTRLTVT.

This clonotype was detected only a few times. The chain links TRBV7-2 to TRBJ2-3, with D maybe TRBD2 (6 bases). This CDR3 is built from 15 residues. The V end was cut by 5 bases, the J end by 6 bases, with 18 bases between. Germline CDR1 SGHTA, CDR2 FQGNSA. The DNA for the CDR3 is TGTGCCAGCAGCCAGTTAGCTGGGCTAGCGGATACGCAGTATTTT. Translating gives CASSQLAGLADTQYF.

The V and J genes are TRBV12-3 or TRBV12-4 and TRBJ1-5; no clear D. Trimming shortened V by 3 bases and J by 1 base, and 10 bases separated the two germline ends. This CDR3 has 15 amino acids. CDR3 amino acids: CASSLIMGSNQPQHF. The DNA for the CDR3 is TGTGCCAGCAGTTTGATTATGGGGAGCAATCAGCCCCAGCATTTT.

V is TRBV29-1 and J is TRBJ2-6, with D possibly being TRBD1 (6 bases). The length of the CDR3 is 16 residues. Germline CDR1 is SQVTM and CDR2 is ANQGSEA. Trimming pared 8 bases from V and 2 bases from J, leaving 19 bases between. The CDR3 nucleotides are TGCAGCATCAGGAACAGGGAGAAGACTGGGGCCAACGTCCTGACTTTC. Translating gives CSIRNREKTGANVLTF.

This clonotype was recorded a few times. The chain uses TRBV5-1 and TRBJ1-1; a possible D gene is TRBD1 (5 bases). This CDR3 contains 13 residues. The ends were cut back, 3 bases at V and 4 bases at J, with 10 bases in the middle. Germline V gene lookup returns CDR1 SGHRS and CDR2 YFSETQ. The CDR3 spells CASSWQGITEAFF. The DNA for the CDR3 is TGCGCCAGCAGCTGGCAGGGTATCACTGAAGCTTTCTTT.

The rearrangement joins TRBV4-1 to TRBJ2-7; TRBD2 matches 9 bases. The germline CDR1 and CDR2 sequences are MGHRA and YSYEKL. J was trimmed by 3 bases and V by 0 bases; bases with no gene match: 3. The CDR3 sequence is 15 residues long. CDR3 sequence (DNA): TGCGCCAGCAGCCAAGACTGGCGGGGGGGCTACGAGCAGTACTTC. The encoded protein is CASSQDWRGGYEQYF.

V gene TRBV20-1 combines with J gene TRBJ2-1; 11 bases line up with TRBD2. Germline loops: CDR1 DFQATT, CDR2 SNEGSKA (reference sequence). The CDR3 consists of 16 residues. The J segment lost 7 bases and the V segment lost 1 base, leaving 9 bases of the junction unmatched. The DNA for the CDR3 is TGCAGTGCTAGAGGCCTTCGGGGACTAGCGGTTAATGAGCAGTTCTTC. Translated: CSARGLRGLAVNEQFF.